Each of the 29 T cell receptor beta chains below was sequenced from the same sample in a study of PD-1 blockade in mismatch repair-deficient tumors. Only in-frame clones appear in the TCRdb table, and some are missing; sequencing was by immunoSEQ multiplex PCR. Here the sample spans about 68,000 clones, around four fifths being singletons. The sample consisted of peripheral blood, taken 2 weeks after starting pembrolizumab. The source is an adult with mismatch repair-deficient cancer.

The chain combines TRBV5-4 with TRBJ2-1; D remains unclear. This CDR3 is 17 amino acids long. V was clipped by 0 bases and J by 4 bases, with 17 bases between them. CDR1 and CDR2 from the germline V gene are SGHNT and YYREEE (reference sequence). The CDR3 protein is CASSLEDAYNLYNEQFF. The CDR3 bases are TGTGCCAGCAGCTTGGAGGACGCCTACAACCTTTACAATGAGCAGTTCTTC.

In its sample, this clone was seen a few times. The chain uses TRBV30 and TRBJ1-2; D is unresolved. CDR3 length equals 12 residues. Germline CDR1 and CDR2: GTSNPN and SVGIG (reference sequence). V lost 3 bases, J lost 4 bases, and 9 bases lay in between. CDR3 sequence (DNA): TGTGCCTGGAGCCCCGGCAGCTATGGCTACACCTTC. Its protein is CAWSPGSYGYTF.

The V call is TRBV9, the J call TRBJ1-2, with 7 bases matching TRBD1. Trimming cost V 3 bases and J 7 bases; bases outside gene matches: 15. The CDR3 sequence is 16 residues long. Germline V gives CDR1 SGDLS, CDR2 YYNGEE. The CDR3 DNA reads TGTGCCAGCAGCGCGGTCGGGGGGACAGTCCTTGGTGGCTACACCTTC. Its translation: CASSAVGGTVLGGYTF.

The V gene is TRBV7-8, the J gene TRBJ2-7, with 11 bases identical to TRBD2. V trimming: 3 bases; J trimming: 4 bases; junction bases outside the gene matches: 5. The CDR3 is made up of 15 amino acids. Germline V gene lookup returns CDR1 SGHVS and CDR2 FQNEAQ. CDR3 nucleotide sequence: TGTGCCAGCAGCTTTACTAGCGGGAGCAAGTACGAGCAGTACTTC. Translated, it gives CASSFTSGSKYEQYF. Together with reference TRBV7-8 and TRBJ2-7, the CDR3 gives the full variable domain: GAGVSQSPRYKVAKRGQDVALRCDPISGHVSLFWYQQALGQGPEFLTYFQNEAQLDKSGLPSDRFFAERPEGSVSTLKIQRTQQEDSAVYLCASSFTSGSKYEQYFGPGTRLTVT.

The CDR3 DNA is TGTGCCAGTAGTCATACTGGACTAGCGGGAGAGAGCTCCTACAATGAGCAGTTCTTC. Its protein product is CASSHTGLAGESSYNEQFF. The chain has TRBV19 and TRBJ2-1, with TRBD2 matching over 13 bases. The CDR3 covers 19 residues. The junction had 10 bases not matched to a gene; V was cut back by 5 bases and J by 0 bases. Germline V gene sequence: CDR1 LNHDA, CDR2 SQIVND (reference sequence).

This clone has more than one count but fewer than ten. V and J are TRBV29-1 and TRBJ2-1, with 9 bases fitting TRBD2. Germline-derived CDR1 and CDR2 are SQVTM and ANQGSEA. The CDR3 sequence is 16 residues long. The V gene end was trimmed by 0 bases and the J gene end by 6 bases; junction bases not matched to a gene: 9. The CDR3 loop is CSVEDLSGRTLNEQFF. DNA of the CDR3: TGCAGCGTTGAAGATCTTAGCGGGAGAACCCTCAATGAGCAGTTCTTC.

This clone occurred once. The rearrangement links TRBV18 to TRBJ2-1; no firm D call. Germline V CDR1 and CDR2: KGHSH, LQKENI. Trimming shortened V by 1 base and J by 5 bases, and 6 bases separated the two germline ends. This CDR3 contains 13 residues. In nucleotides, the CDR3 is TGTGCCAGCTCACCACTCCTCGACAATGAGCAGTTCTTC. Translating it yields CASSPLLDNEQFF.

Regarding this clone: Compared with germline, one end of the junction differs, possibly owing to a read error. The identical CDR3 is also encoded by other nucleotide sequences in the sample. This chain links TRBV28 with TRBJ1-2; D unclear. This CDR3 comprises 11 residues. CDR1 and CDR2 (germline): MDHEN, SYDVKM. The CDR3: CASSSTYGYTF. The CDR3 DNA sequence: TGTGCTAGCAGTTCCACCTATGGCTACACCTTC.

This sequence joins TRBV5-1 and TRBJ2-1, with a tentative D call TRBD2 (5 bases). V gave up 0 bases and J gave up 2 bases, with 6 bases separating them. This CDR3 is built from 14 residues. CDR1 is SGHRS, CDR2 YFSETQ, per germline. The CDR3 sequence is CASSLVGAYNEQFF. CDR3 DNA sequence: TGCGCCAGCAGCTTGGTGGGAGCCTACAATGAGCAGTTCTTC.

The V and J genes are TRBV5-4 and TRBJ2-7; D remains ambiguous. Trimming cost V 4 bases and J 3 bases, with 14 bases left between them. There are 14 residues in the CDR3. The germline CDR1 and CDR2 sequences are SGHNT and YYREEE (reference sequence). In DNA form, the CDR3 reads TGTGCCAGCAGCCAAGGCAACCAAAACTACGAGCAGTACTTC. The encoded protein is CASSQGNQNYEQYF.

This clone was detected once. This chain uses TRBV29-1 with TRBJ1-2, with 8 bases that match TRBD1. J gave up 8 bases and V 5 bases, and 4 bases lay outside the gene matches. Germline V gives CDR1 SQVTM, CDR2 ANQGSEA. The CDR3 runs 11 residues. CDR3: CSVQGAEGYTF. The CDR3 coding sequence is TGCAGCGTTCAGGGGGCGGAGGGCTACACCTTC.

The rearrangement links TRBV2 to TRBJ2-1, with TRBD2 matching 12 bases. V gave up 4 bases and J gave up 8 bases; unmatched junction bases: 6. The CDR3 is 15 residues long. Germline V gives CDR1 SNHLY, CDR2 FYNNEI. DNA of the CDR3: TGTGCCAGCAGTGCAAGACTAGCGGGAGCTCATGAGCAGTTCTTC. It encodes CASSARLAGAHEQFF. The full variable domain, rest sourced from reference TRBV2 and TRBJ2-1, is EPEVTQTPSHQVTQMGQEVILRCVPISNHLYFYWYRQILGQKVEFLVSFYNNEISEKSEIFDDQFSVERPDGSNFTLKIRSTKLEDSAMYFCASSARLAGAHEQFFGPGTRLTVL.

The CDR3 loop is CASSLGAGGDGNTIYF. The CDR3 DNA follows: TGTGCCAGCAGCTTAGGAGCAGGGGGGGATGGAAACACCATATATTTT. The chain employs TRBV13 and TRBJ1-3; 7 bases are shared with TRBD1. Trimming removed 0 bases from V and 3 bases from J; junction bases left unmatched: 5. The CDR3 extends over 16 amino acids. Germline lookup yields CDR1 PRHDT and CDR2 FYEKMQ (reference sequence).

V and J are TRBV27 and TRBJ2-7; no firm D call. Trimming removed 6 bases from V and 3 bases from J, with 24 bases in between. The CDR3 has 17 residues. Germline CDR1 is MNHEY and CDR2 is SMNVEV (reference sequence). DNA for the CDR3: TGTGCCAGCAGAAAAACGACCAGCCCAGCGAGGAACTACGAGCAGTACTTC. Residues: CASRKTTSPARNYEQYF.

Turning to this clone: Other DNA sequences within the sample encode an identical CDR3. This chain links TRBV27 with TRBJ2-7; the D is unclear. Germline V gene sequence: CDR1 MNHEY, CDR2 SMNVEV (reference sequence). This CDR3 is 12 amino acids long. The ends were cut back, 3 bases at V and 4 bases at J, with 7 bases in the middle. The CDR3 protein is CASSLGGYEQYF. As DNA, the CDR3 is TGTGCCAGCAGTTTGGGTGGATACGAGCAGTACTTC.

The V gene is TRBV19, the J gene TRBJ2-5; D tentatively fits TRBD1 or TRBD2 (5 bases each). The germline V gene encodes CDR1 LNHDA and CDR2 SQIVND (reference sequence). The CDR3 is 13 amino acids. The ends were cut back, 8 bases at V and 5 bases at J, with 15 bases in the middle. Here the CDR3 reads CASWGSRAETQYF. The CDR3 bases are TGTGCCAGTTGGGGGAGCCGGGCGGAGACCCAGTACTTC.

The V gene is TRBV30, the J gene TRBJ1-5; D not resolved. V was cut by 0 bases and J by 6 bases, with 12 bases left in between. The germline CDR1 and CDR2 sequences are GTSNPN and SVGIG (reference sequence). CDR3 size: 14 residues. The CDR3 is CAWSVSGGVQPQHF. The CDR3 DNA reads as TGTGCCTGGAGTGTATCCGGCGGGGTTCAGCCCCAGCATTTT.

This clone was seen only a few times. This chain uses TRBV5-1 with TRBJ2-2; perhaps TRBD2 as D (5 bases). The CDR3 is 15 amino acids. Trimming left V 0 bases short and J 4 bases short, with 10 bases between. Per the germline V gene, CDR1 is SGHRS and CDR2 is YFSETQ. CDR3 region: CASSLDPSSTGELFF. CDR3 in DNA: TGCGCCAGCAGCTTGGATCCTAGCAGCACCGGGGAGCTGTTTTTT.

The rearrangement joins TRBV15 to TRBJ1-1, with TRBD1 as a possible D gene (6 bases). V lost 0 bases, J lost 3 bases, and 11 bases lay in between. The germline V gene encodes CDR1 LNHNV and CDR2 YYDKDF (reference sequence). The CDR3 has 15 amino acids. CDR3 sequence reads: CATSRDRGGHTEAFF. The CDR3 coding sequence is TGTGCCACCAGCAGAGACAGAGGGGGTCACACTGAAGCTTTCTTT.

CDR3 bases: TGTGCCAGCAGCTCCTCGGGGGGGGCGGGTGCTGAAGCTTTCTTT. As protein: CASSSSGGAGAEAFF. The chain recombines TRBV7-9 with TRBJ1-1; TRBD1 might be the D (6 bases). The CDR3 consists of 15 residues. Germline V CDR1 and CDR2: SEHNR, FQNEAQ (reference sequence). The ends were cut back, 4 bases at V and 6 bases at J, with 18 bases in the middle.

The chain recombines TRBV25-1 with TRBJ1-4; tentative D call: TRBD1 (5 bases). Germline CDR1 MGHDK, CDR2 SYGVNS. The CDR3 spans 15 residues. V lost 2 bases to trimming and J lost 7 bases, with 14 bases between them. CDR3 nucleotides: TGTGCCAGCAGTGAAGGGGCCCTCGGCGGTGAAAAACTGTTTTTT. As protein: CASSEGALGGEKLFF.

This clone was found a few times. The chain carries TRBV27 and TRBJ1-2, with 9 bases identical to TRBD1. After removal of 6 bases from V and 7 bases from J, the junction contained 3 bases not matched to a gene. Germline loops: CDR1 MNHEY, CDR2 SMNVEV (reference sequence). The CDR3 is 12 amino acids. For the CDR3, the DNA is TGTGCCAGCAGGGGACAGGGTGGTGGCTACACCTTC. Residues: CASRGQGGGYTF.

The rearrangement links TRBV28 to TRBJ2-5, with 13 positions matching TRBD2. Unmatched junction bases numbered 3, after V lost 4 bases and J lost 4 bases. Germline lookup yields CDR1 MDHEN and CDR2 SYDVKM. The CDR3 is 15 residues long. CDR3 loop: CASSSRTSGRETQYF. CDR3 bases: TGTGCCAGCAGTTCCCGGACTAGCGGGAGAGAGACCCAGTACTTC.

The V call is TRBV29-1, the J call TRBJ2-3; unclear D gene. The CDR3 sequence is 12 residues long. CDR1 is SQVTM and CDR2 is ANQGSEA in the germline V gene. Deletions cut 6 bases from V and 5 bases from J, with 12 bases between. The CDR3 nucleotides read TGCAGCGTCGGCGAGAGGCTAGATACGCAGTATTTT. Translated, it gives CSVGERLDTQYF.

The V call is TRBV13, the J call TRBJ2-1; possibly TRBD1 or TRBD2 for D (5 bases each). This CDR3 spans 18 amino acids. Trimming stripped 5 bases from V and 0 bases from J, with 20 bases between. CDR1 is PRHDT, CDR2 FYEKMQ, per germline (reference sequence). The CDR3 reads CASSGTPGTSSSYNEQFF. DNA for the CDR3: TGTGCCAGCAGCGGGACGCCCGGAACCTCCAGCTCCTACAATGAGCAGTTCTTC.

This clone was seen a single time. This chain connects TRBV7-2 to TRBJ2-7; D unclear. The V gene lost 5 bases and the J gene lost 2 bases, with 7 bases spanning the gap. The length of the CDR3 is 12 residues. Germline V lookup: CDR1 SGHTA, CDR2 FQGNSA. CDR3 sequence: CASSDLTYEQYF. The CDR3 DNA is TGTGCCAGCAGCGACCTCACCTACGAGCAGTACTTC. The variable domain in full, with the rest retrieved from reference TRBV7-2 and TRBJ2-7, is GAGVSQSPSNKVTEKGKDVELRCDPISGHTALYWYRQSLGQGLEFLIYFQGNSAPDKSGLPSDRFSAERTGGSVSTLTIQRTQQEDSAVYLCASSDLTYEQYFGPGTRLTVT.

The V gene is TRBV18, the J gene TRBJ2-7; the D gene is possibly TRBD1 (5 bases). Trimming removed 5 bases from V and 1 base from J, with 12 bases in between. Germline V gene lookup returns CDR1 KGHSH and CDR2 LQKENI. CDR3 length: 14 residues. CDR3 residues: CASSTTQGSYEQYF. The CDR3 DNA follows: TGTGCCAGCTCAACAACCCAGGGATCCTACGAGCAGTACTTC.

The genes are TRBV7-9 and TRBJ2-7; D possibly corresponds to TRBD2 (5 bases). The CDR3 length is 13 residues. Germline V gene lookup returns CDR1 SEHNR and CDR2 FQNEAQ (reference sequence). Trimming removed 3 bases at V and 6 bases at J, with 12 bases between. CDR3 nucleotides: TGTGCCAGCAGCTTGCCGCGGGCCGCCGAGCAGTACTTC. It encodes CASSLPRAAEQYF.

This chain connects TRBV5-4 to TRBJ2-1; D unresolved. CDR1 and CDR2 from the germline V gene are SGHNT and YYREEE (reference sequence). With 2 bases removed from V and 6 bases from J, the gap between germline ends came to 12 bases. The CDR3 consists of 14 residues. The DNA of the CDR3 is TGTGCCAGCAGCTTTAACCACAAGGTCAATGAGCAGTTCTTC. This sequence encodes CASSFNHKVNEQFF. The full variable domain, in which reference TRBV5-4 and TRBJ2-1 provide the parts outside the CDR3, is ETGVTQSPTHLIKTRGQQVTLRCSSQSGHNTVSWYQQALGQGPQFIFQYYREEENGRGNFPPRFSGLQFPNYSSELNVNALELDDSALYLCASSFNHKVNEQFFGPGTRLTVL.